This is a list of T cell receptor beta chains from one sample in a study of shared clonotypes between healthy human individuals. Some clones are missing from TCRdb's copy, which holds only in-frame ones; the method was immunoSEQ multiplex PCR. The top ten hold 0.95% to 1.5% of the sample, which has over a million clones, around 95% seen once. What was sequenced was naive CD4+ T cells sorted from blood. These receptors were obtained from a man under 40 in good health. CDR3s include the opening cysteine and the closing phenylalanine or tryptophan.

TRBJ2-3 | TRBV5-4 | CASSTPGGEPPDTQYF
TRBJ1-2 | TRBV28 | CASRPGTASGYGYTF
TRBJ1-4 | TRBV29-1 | CSVARGGEKLFF
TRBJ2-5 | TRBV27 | CASSPTGREETQYF
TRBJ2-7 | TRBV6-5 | CASSYSAGYSYEQYF
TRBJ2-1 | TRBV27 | CASSPRGAGIEFF
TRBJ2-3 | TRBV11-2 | CASSSYRGPKDTQYF
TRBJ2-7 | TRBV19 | CASSRVGASGHPYEQYF
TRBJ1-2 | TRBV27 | CASRSGANYGYTF
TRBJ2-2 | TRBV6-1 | CASSARRLAGGKNTGELFF
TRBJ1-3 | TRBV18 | CASSSGRDRTGNTIYF
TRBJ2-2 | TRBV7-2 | CASSPVAGVSDTGELFF
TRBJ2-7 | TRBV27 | CASSLSAGSPRGEQYF
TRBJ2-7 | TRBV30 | CAWSAASYEQYF
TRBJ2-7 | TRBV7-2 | CASSLRTSGFYF